Presented here are 6 T cell receptor beta chains from one specimen sequenced in a study of cytomegalovirus exposure and HLA in healthy donors. Use of 60 Vbeta and 13 Jbeta primers characterized the PCR. Libraries were prepared by immunoSEQ multiplex PCR; TCRdb keeps only in-frame clonotypes and omits some of them. The sample holds more than 110,000 clones, 75% seen once. Sample: PBMCs. All receptors derive from a man aged 30-40 years in good health and CMV-seronegative.

The gene calls are TRBV21-1 and TRBJ1-2. TRBV21-1 is an annotated pseudogene. This CDR3 has 15 residues. The CDR3 sequence is CASSIPQGGSYGYTF. The CDR3 bases are TGTGCCAGCAGCATCCCCCAGGGAGGGTCGTATGGCTACACCTTC.

This chain links TRBV20-1 with TRBJ2-7; TRBD1 might be the D (5 bases). The V end was cut by 6 bases, the J end by 3 bases, with 9 bases between. The CDR3 extends over 11 amino acids. Germline CDR1 reads DFQATT; CDR2 reads SNEGSKA (reference sequence). Here the CDR3 reads CSARGGYEQYF. The CDR3 nucleotides are TGCAGTGCAAGGGGTGGCTACGAGCAGTACTTC.

This chain links TRBV5-1 with TRBJ2-7, with D unclear. There are 14 residues in the CDR3. V was pared by 4 bases and J by 4 bases, with 15 bases between. Germline CDR1 is SGHRS and CDR2 is YFSETQ. In nucleotides, the CDR3 is TGCGCCAGCAGCCCGTACCAAGGAGATTACGAGCAGTACTTC. Protein product: CASSPYQGDYEQYF.

This clone was counted only a few times. The rearrangement uses TRBV11-2 and TRBJ1-1; weak D call: TRBD1 (5 bases). CDR3 length: 12 amino acids. Germline V gives CDR1 SGHAT, CDR2 FQNNGV. V dropped 3 bases and J dropped 9 bases, with 11 bases sitting between them. The CDR3 protein is CASSLAQEKAFF. CDR3 DNA: TGTGCCAGCAGCTTGGCACAGGAAAAAGCTTTCTTT.

The V and J genes are TRBV18 and TRBJ1-3; D ambiguous. CDR3 length: 16 amino acids. Germline CDR1 and CDR2: KGHSH and LQKENI. V was cut by 3 bases and J by 0 bases, with 12 bases left in between. CDR3 sequence reads: CASSPVADFSGNTIYF. The CDR3 nucleotides are TGTGCCAGCTCACCGGTTGCAGACTTCTCTGGAAACACCATATATTTT.

This clone showed up just a few times. The chain links TRBV6-1 to TRBJ2-1, with 9 bases matching TRBD2. The CDR3 consists of 15 residues. Germline CDR1 is MNHNS and CDR2 is SASEGT. V was clipped by 3 bases and J by 5 bases; unmatched bases: 5. CDR3 in DNA: TGTGCCAGCAGTGATATGGCGGGAGGGCACAATGAGCAGTTCTTC. Translation: CASSDMAGGHNEQFF.